These 10 T cell receptor beta chains originate from one sample sequenced in a study of technical replicates of blood from a few donors. Profiling relied on immunoSEQ multiplex PCR, and the TCRdb table lists in-frame clones only, not all of them. The sample lists around 81,000 clones, around 95% occurring once. The sample was T cells isolated from PBMCs. The receptors come from a human donor in good health.

This clone was picked up one time. The gene calls are TRBV7-2 and TRBJ2-7, with D tentatively TRBD1 (6 bases). Germline assignment: CDR1 SGHTA and CDR2 FQGNSA. This CDR3 is 13 amino acids long. The V gene lost 6 bases and the J gene lost 2 bases, with 11 bases spanning the gap. The CDR3 DNA follows: TGTGCCAGCAGACGGACAGTTACCTACGAGCAGTACTTC. Translated: CASRRTVTYEQYF.

V and J are TRBV7-9 and TRBJ1-5, with 8 bases that match TRBD1. CDR1 is SEHNR and CDR2 is FQNEAQ in the germline V gene (reference sequence). J gave up 0 bases and V 1 base, and 5 bases lay outside the gene matches. CDR3 size: 17 residues. CDR3 loop: CASSLEGQEISNQPQHF. In DNA, the CDR3 is TGTGCCAGCAGCTTAGAGGGACAGGAAATTAGCAATCAGCCCCAGCATTTT.

This rearrangement joins TRBV6-6 to TRBJ1-4; a possible D gene is TRBD1 (6 bases). Trimming removed 5 bases at V and 8 bases at J, with 21 bases between. This CDR3 region has 16 residues. Germline CDR1 and CDR2: MNHNY and SVGAGI (reference sequence). The CDR3 protein is CASSTTTGAFREKLFF. As DNA, the CDR3 is TGTGCCAGCAGTACCACGACAGGTGCATTTCGGGAAAAACTGTTTTTT.

The V gene is TRBV6-1, the J gene TRBJ1-1; D unresolved. Per the germline V gene, CDR1 is MNHNS and CDR2 is SASEGT. V was shortened by 0 bases and J by 2 bases, with 10 bases between the two germline ends. The CDR3 loop spans 15 amino acids. The CDR3 region has the DNA TGTGCCAGCAGTGAAGCCCCCTCTCCCAACACTGAAGCTTTCTTT. It is translated as CASSEAPSPNTEAFF.

The chain uses TRBV4-3 and TRBJ2-7; tentatively, D is TRBD1 (5 bases). The CDR3 runs to 15 residues. Germline V CDR1 and CDR2: LGHNA, YSLEER. Trimming stripped 1 base from V and 4 bases from J, with 14 bases between. CDR3 loop: CASSQVKGNRYEQYF. Written as DNA, the CDR3 is TGCGCCAGCAGCCAAGTAAAGGGGAACCGGTACGAGCAGTACTTC.

This chain links TRBV18 with TRBJ1-5; 8 nucleotides line up with TRBD1. Germline lookup yields CDR1 KGHSH and CDR2 LQKENI. J lost 5 bases, V lost 6 bases, and 3 bases had no gene match. The CDR3 length is 13 residues. The CDR3 sequence: CASSTGADQPQHF. CDR3 DNA sequence: TGTGCCAGCTCGACAGGGGCCGATCAGCCCCAGCATTTT.

The chain couples TRBV21-1 to TRBJ1-5; the table's D gene call, TRBD1, was not cross checked with the DNA. TRBV21-1 is a pseudogene segment. The CDR3 runs 17 residues. The CDR3 protein is CASSPFSGQGSNQPQHF. DNA of the CDR3: TGTGCCAGCAGCCCTTTTTCCGGGCAGGGAAGCAATCAGCCCCAGCATTTT.

V is TRBV30 and J is TRBJ1-5; D might be TRBD1 (6 bases). The germline V gene has CDR1 GTSNPN and CDR2 SVGIG (reference sequence). This CDR3 is built from 13 residues. The ends were cut back, 1 base at V and 2 bases at J, with 6 bases in the middle. CDR3: CAWSGTGNQPQHF. The CDR3, as DNA: TGTGCCTGGAGTGGGACAGGCAATCAGCCCCAGCATTTT.

This chain connects TRBV6-5 to TRBJ1-1; no clear D gene. Germline V gene lookup returns CDR1 MNHEY and CDR2 SVGAGI. The CDR3 extends over 12 amino acids. V dropped 5 bases and J dropped 3 bases, with 7 bases sitting between them. The CDR3 sequence: CASSTGDTEAFF. DNA for the CDR3: TGTGCCAGCAGTACCGGGGACACTGAAGCTTTCTTT.

The V and J genes are TRBV6-1 and TRBJ2-4; D is perhaps TRBD2 (5 bases). The CDR3 runs to 15 residues. CDR1 is MNHNS, CDR2 SASEGT, per germline. V was clipped by 7 bases and J by 6 bases, with 19 bases between them. In DNA, the CDR3 is TGTGCCAGCACCCAAGCCAGGACGGGGATAAACATTCAGTACTTC. It is translated as CASTQARTGINIQYF.